This T cell receptor (beta chain) appears in the sequencing data of a study of siplizumab effects on memory and regulatory T cells. Of note for this clone: The antigen remains unidentified.

Sequenced by immunoSEQ multiplex PCR; TCRdb stores in-frame clones only, minus some. Among around 8,000 clones listed, less than 45% were seen once. For 5 to 6 days at 37°C, the mixed lymphocyte reaction cells were kept in coculture. Germline values: CDR1 MDHEN, CDR2 SYDVKM. The CDR3 has 11 residues. Between the trimmed V and J ends, which lost 6 bases and 4 bases, there was a span of 7 bases. The sequenced sample consisted of CFSE-low (dividing) CD8+ T cells sorted from an allogeneic mixed lymphocyte reaction. This sequence originates from a human donor in good health; the cells came from an allogeneic mixed lymphocyte reaction. The J gene is TRBJ2-7, the V gene TRBV28; weak D call: TRBD1 (5 bases). CDR3: CASSPGYEQYF. In DNA form, the CDR3 reads TGTGCCAGCAGCCCAGGGTACGAGCAGTACTTC.